This T cell receptor beta chain was identified in a study of Tregs in tolerant kidney transplant recipients. CDR3 size: 14 residues. J lost 4 bases, V lost 4 bases, and 4 bases had no gene match. From germline, CDR1 is SGHNT and CDR2 YYREEE (reference sequence). This clone is called large based on its frequency. With the read ending 3 residues before the CDR3 end, the germline J gene is used to fill in that end. Additional DNA sequences in this sample encode the identical CDR3. Mixed chimerism was transient after nonmyeloablative marrow transplants from related graft donors. Unstimulated regulatory T cells (CD4+CD25+CD127-), CD4+CD25- non-regulatory cells, CD4 and CD8 cells were FACS-sorted from thawed PBMCs. Here immunoSEQ multiplex PCR was the method, and the copy in TCRdb shows in-frame clones only, minus some. This sample's table has some 2,400 clones.

The V and J genes are TRBV5-4 and TRBJ1-1; 10 positions agree with TRBD1. This TCR derives from a human patient who received a combined kidney and bone marrow transplant. The T cells may come from the graft donor. Specimen: CD8+ T cells from blood (PBMCs), collected 6 months after the transplant. CDR3 DNA, as far as it was read: TGTGCCAGCAGCCCCCGGACAGGGGGCACTGAA. It is translated as CASSPRTGGTE. The full CDR3 sequence reads CASSPRTGGTEAFF.